What follows is one TCR beta chain and its context. The sample's time point: sample taken at primary tumor resection. Material for sequencing was whole RNA from tumor, nontumor lung or frozen PBMC, left unsorted. Samples were donated by 72 untreated early-stage non-small cell lung cancer patients. The data originate from a study of spatial heterogeneity in lung cancer. The length of the CDR3 is 13 residues. V was clipped by 3 bases and J by 7 bases, with 10 bases between them. Germline CDR1 DFQATT, CDR2 SNEGSKA (reference sequence). TCRdb itself ran the 5' RACE reads through MiXCR, one entry per CDR3 protein. The sample holds tens of thousands of distinct CDR3 sequences, 7.5% to 9% seen once.

V usage is TRBV20-1 and J usage is TRBJ1-6; no definite D call. This TCR came from a female donor with early-stage non-small cell lung cancer. This sample comprised PBMCs, obtained at surgery. The CDR3 nucleotides are TGCAGTGCTAGGAGTAACACCAATTCACCCCTCCACTTT. This encodes CSARSNTNSPLHF.